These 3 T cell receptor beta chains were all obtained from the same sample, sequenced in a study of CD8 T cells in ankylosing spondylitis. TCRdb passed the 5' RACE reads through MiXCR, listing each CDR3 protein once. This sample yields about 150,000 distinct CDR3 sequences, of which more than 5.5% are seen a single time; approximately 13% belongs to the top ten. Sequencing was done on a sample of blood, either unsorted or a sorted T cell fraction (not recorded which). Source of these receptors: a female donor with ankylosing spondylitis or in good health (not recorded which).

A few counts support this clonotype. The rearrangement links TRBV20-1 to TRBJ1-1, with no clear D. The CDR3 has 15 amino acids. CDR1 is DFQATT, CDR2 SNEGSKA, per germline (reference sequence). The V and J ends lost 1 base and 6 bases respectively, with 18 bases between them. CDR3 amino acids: CSARVRAPFLAEAFF. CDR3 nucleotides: TGCAGTGCTAGAGTTCGGGCTCCTTTTCTAGCTGAAGCTTTCTTT.

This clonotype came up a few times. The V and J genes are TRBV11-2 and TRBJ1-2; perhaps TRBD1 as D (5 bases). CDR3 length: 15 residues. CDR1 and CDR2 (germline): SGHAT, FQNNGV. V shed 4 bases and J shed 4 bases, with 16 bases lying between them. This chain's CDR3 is CASSSTVGDRYGYTF. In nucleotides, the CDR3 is TGTGCCAGCAGCTCGACAGTAGGGGATCGCTATGGCTACACCTTC.

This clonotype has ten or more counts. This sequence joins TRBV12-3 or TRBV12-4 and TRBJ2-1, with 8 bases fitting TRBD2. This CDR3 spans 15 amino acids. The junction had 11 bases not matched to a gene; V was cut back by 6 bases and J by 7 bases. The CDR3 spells CASSSGLEARNEQFF. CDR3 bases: TGTGCCAGCAGCTCGGGACTAGAAGCGAGGAATGAGCAGTTCTTC.